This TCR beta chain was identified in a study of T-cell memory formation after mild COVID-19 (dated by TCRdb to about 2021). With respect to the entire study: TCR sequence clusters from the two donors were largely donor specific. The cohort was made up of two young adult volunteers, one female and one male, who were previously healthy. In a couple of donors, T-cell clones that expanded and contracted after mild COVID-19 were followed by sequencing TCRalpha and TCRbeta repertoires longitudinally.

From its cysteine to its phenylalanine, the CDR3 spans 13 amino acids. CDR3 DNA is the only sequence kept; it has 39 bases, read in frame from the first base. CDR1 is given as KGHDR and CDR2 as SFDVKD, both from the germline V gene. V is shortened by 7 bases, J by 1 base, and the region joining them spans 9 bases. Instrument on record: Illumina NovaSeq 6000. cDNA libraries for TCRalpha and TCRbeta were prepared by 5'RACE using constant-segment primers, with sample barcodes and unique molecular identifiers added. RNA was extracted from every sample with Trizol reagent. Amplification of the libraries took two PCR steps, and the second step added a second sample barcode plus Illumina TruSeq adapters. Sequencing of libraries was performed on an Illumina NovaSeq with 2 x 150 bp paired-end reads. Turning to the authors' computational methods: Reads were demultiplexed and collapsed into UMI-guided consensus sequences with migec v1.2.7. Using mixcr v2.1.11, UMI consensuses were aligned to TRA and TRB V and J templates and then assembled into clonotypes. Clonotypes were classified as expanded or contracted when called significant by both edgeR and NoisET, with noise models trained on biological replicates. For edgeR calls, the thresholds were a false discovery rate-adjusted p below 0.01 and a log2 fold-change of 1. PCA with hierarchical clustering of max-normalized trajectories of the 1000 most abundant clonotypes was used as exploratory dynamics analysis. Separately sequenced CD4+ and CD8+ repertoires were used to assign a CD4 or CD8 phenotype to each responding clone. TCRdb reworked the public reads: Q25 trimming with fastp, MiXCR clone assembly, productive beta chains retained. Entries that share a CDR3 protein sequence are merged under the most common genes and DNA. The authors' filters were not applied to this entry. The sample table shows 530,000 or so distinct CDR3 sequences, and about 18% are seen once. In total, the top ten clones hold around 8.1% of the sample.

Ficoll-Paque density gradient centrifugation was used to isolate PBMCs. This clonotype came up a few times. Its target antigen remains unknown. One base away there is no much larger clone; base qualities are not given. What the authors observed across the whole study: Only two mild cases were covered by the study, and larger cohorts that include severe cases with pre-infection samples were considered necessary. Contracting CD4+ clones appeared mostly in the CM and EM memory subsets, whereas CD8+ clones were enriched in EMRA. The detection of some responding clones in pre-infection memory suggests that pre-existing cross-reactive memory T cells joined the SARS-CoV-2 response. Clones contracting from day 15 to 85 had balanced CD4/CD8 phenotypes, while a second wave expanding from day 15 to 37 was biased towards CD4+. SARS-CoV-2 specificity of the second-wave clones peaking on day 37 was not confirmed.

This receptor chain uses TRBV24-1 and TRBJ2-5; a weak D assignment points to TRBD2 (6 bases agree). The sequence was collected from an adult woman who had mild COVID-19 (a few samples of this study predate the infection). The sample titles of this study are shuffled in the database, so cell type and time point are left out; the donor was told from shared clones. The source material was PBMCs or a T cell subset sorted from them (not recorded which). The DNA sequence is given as TGTGCCACCAGCCGGGAGCTCCAAGAGACCCAGTACTTC. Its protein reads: CATSRELQETQYF.